The TCR beta chain described here comes from a study of human T cells and chemical hapten exposure. Overall study: A mostly female patient group had alopecia areata, totalis or universalis.

In regard to this clonotype: The antigen remains unidentified. This CDR3 fails to terminate in the conserved phenylalanine or tryptophan, so it likely reflects a read error.

Time point here: patch test 1, 2 weeks after DPC sensitization. Treatment in this sample: therapeutic diphenylcyclopropenone sensitization with weekly scalp DPC. Before extraction, the whole blood was not fractionated, and total RNA was taken from it. The donor pool consisted of alopecia patients aged 18 to 70 years, considered suitable for DPC. Trimming at V came to 0 bases and at J to 5 bases, leaving 11 bases not matched to a gene. Germline CDR1 and CDR2: SGHRS and YFSETQ. The length of the CDR3 is 17 residues. Study-wide results and limits: Patch test score showed a positive correlation with PT1 expanded TCR counts.

In TCRdb, the RACE reads were re-called with MiXCR into one record per CDR3 protein. The table has more than 30,000 distinct CDR3 sequences, approximately 6.3% seen once. The source was whole blood, collected in connection with sensitization to the hapten diphenylcyclopropenone (DPC). This clonotype originated in a woman in her twenties or thirties with alopecia areata. Some clones in this sample may be carry-over from other donors' samples. The V gene is TRBV5-1, the J gene TRBJ2-5; 9 bases map to TRBD1. This chain's CDR3 is CASSLAKGTGGRETQYL. The CDR3 DNA is TGCGCCAGCAGCTTGGCCAAGGGTACAGGGGGCAGGGAGACCCAGTACTTA.